Following are 29 T cell receptor beta chains from one sample sequenced in a study of blood T cells in healthy people across ages. Primed by a sample-barcoded 5' primer and a J-beta primer mix, a second PCR proceeded for 7 to 11 cycles. TCRdb ran MiXCR on the 5' RACE reads and lists one entry per CDR3 protein. This sample has 1.4 million to 1.5 million distinct CDR3 sequences, with about 40% found just once. Sequenced input: blood. The receptors here all came from a woman aged 18-29 years in good health.

This chain uses TRBV7-2 with TRBJ2-6; D is unclear. The V and J ends lost 1 base and 1 base respectively, with 11 bases between them. This CDR3 region has 17 residues. Germline V gene sequence: CDR1 SGHTA, CDR2 FQGNSA. Written as DNA, the CDR3 is TGTGCCAGCAGCTTAGTAAGACTCCGATCTGGGGCCAACGTCCTGACTTTC. This translates into CASSLVRLRSGANVLTF.

This clonotype came up a few times. The genes are TRBV4-1 and TRBJ1-1, with D unclear. V was trimmed by 0 bases and J by 4 bases, leaving 9 bases between them. The CDR3 has 14 residues. Per germline, CDR1 MGHRA and CDR2 YSYEKL. The CDR3 nucleotides read TGCGCCAGCAGCCAAGACGGGCCGGGCACTGAAGCTTTCTTT. Its translation: CASSQDGPGTEAFF.

This clonotype was observed a handful of times. The chain combines TRBV5-1 with TRBJ2-1; 10 bases are a match to TRBD1. Losses at the gene ends were 4 bases for V and 8 bases for J; bases not matched to a gene: 12. Germline CDR1 and CDR2: SGHRS and YFSETQ. The CDR3 runs 16 residues. The DNA for the CDR3 is TGCGCCAGCAGCACAGGTGGGACAGGGGTATGGGATGAGCAGTTCTTC. Translating gives CASSTGGTGVWDEQFF.

This chain joins TRBV3-1 and TRBJ2-1; the D is unclear. This CDR3 comprises 11 residues. The V end was cut by 1 base, the J end by 12 bases, with 7 bases between. Per the germline V gene, CDR1 is LGHDT and CDR2 is YNNKEL (reference sequence). CDR3 in DNA: TGTGCCAGCAGCCAAGGGTTGGGGCAGTTCTTC. Protein product: CASSQGLGQFF.

This clonotype has just one count. The chain uses TRBV30 and TRBJ2-7; 7 bases line up with TRBD2. Germline V lookup: CDR1 GTSNPN, CDR2 SVGIG (reference sequence). The junction had 7 bases not matched to a gene; V was cut back by 5 bases and J by 0 bases. The length of the CDR3 is 14 residues. CDR3 residues: CAWERGRNSYEQYF. CDR3 coding DNA: TGTGCCTGGGAGCGGGGCAGGAACTCCTACGAGCAGTACTTC.

The sample holds a few counts of this clonotype. The chain uses TRBV6-2 or TRBV6-3 and TRBJ2-1, with TRBD2 matching over 8 bases. CDR1 and CDR2 (germline): MNHEY, SVGEGT. V shed 6 bases and J 9 bases; nucleotides not matched to a gene: 10. CDR3 length: 14 amino acids. The DNA of the CDR3 is TGTGCCAGCAGGCCGAGTAGCGGGAAAAGTGAGCAGTTCTTC. It yields the protein CASRPSSGKSEQFF.

In its sample, this clonotype was seen a few times. This chain connects TRBV5-1 to TRBJ2-5; the D gene is possibly TRBD1 (6 bases). From germline, CDR1 is SGHRS and CDR2 YFSETQ. V dropped 4 bases and J dropped 2 bases, with 18 bases sitting between them. The CDR3 extends over 16 amino acids. DNA of the CDR3: TGCGCCAGCAGCCGGACGGGCAGGGGCCCTCAAGAGACCCAGTACTTC. Its translation is CASSRTGRGPQETQYF.

This clonotype was seen a handful of times. The rearrangement links TRBV7-2 to TRBJ2-5; 8 bases are shared with TRBD1. Looked up from germline, CDR1 is SGHTA and CDR2 is FQGNSA. The CDR3 contains 14 residues. V lost 3 bases and J lost 11; bases outside the gene matches: 11. The DNA of the CDR3 is TGTGCCAGCAGCTTCAGGGGGCTGGGGGGTGAGCAGTACTTC. It codes for CASSFRGLGGEQYF. Variable domain in full (rest from reference TRBV7-2 and TRBJ2-5): GAGVSQSPSNKVTEKGKDVELRCDPISGHTALYWYRQSLGQGLEFLIYFQGNSAPDKSGLPSDRFSAERTGGSVSTLTIQRTQQEDSAVYLCASSFRGLGGEQYFGPGTRLLVL.

V and J are TRBV7-2 and TRBJ2-7; D remains unclear. The CDR3 consists of 13 residues. Trimming stripped 6 bases from V and 6 bases from J, with 15 bases between. CDR1 and CDR2 from the germline V gene are SGHTA and FQGNSA. In DNA form, the CDR3 reads TGTGCCAGCAGATCAAGTGGCGGCTTCGAGCAGTACTTC. Translation gives CASRSSGGFEQYF.

The chain has TRBV5-5 and TRBJ1-4; D unclear. The CDR3 is made up of 13 amino acids. CDR1 is SGHKS and CDR2 is YYEKEE in the germline V gene (reference sequence). V lost 4 bases, J lost 6 bases, and 10 bases lay in between. The CDR3 loop is CASSAWADEKLFF. The CDR3 DNA sequence: TGTGCCAGCAGCGCCTGGGCGGATGAAAAACTGTTTTTT.

The J gene is TRBJ2-6, the V gene TRBV28; TRBD1 matches at 7 bases. The CDR3 length is 18 residues. Losses at the gene ends were 1 base for V and 0 bases for J; bases not matched to a gene: 6. Germline values: CDR1 MDHEN, CDR2 SYDVKM. CDR3 nucleotide sequence: TGTGCCAGCAGTTTATCACAGGGGACCGCCTCTGGGGCCAACGTCCTGACTTTC. Translating it yields CASSLSQGTASGANVLTF.

The chain carries TRBV2 and TRBJ2-5; no clear D gene. This CDR3 is built from 14 residues. The germline CDR1 and CDR2 sequences are SNHLY and FYNNEI. V lost 3 bases to trimming and J lost 7 bases, with 15 bases between them. DNA for the CDR3: TGTGCCAGCAGTGATTGGCCCGAGGTGGGGACCCAGTACTTC. Translated: CASSDWPEVGTQYF.

This rearrangement joins TRBV4-1 to TRBJ1-3; no clear D gene. Germline V lookup: CDR1 MGHRA, CDR2 YSYEKL. The length of the CDR3 is 16 residues. V lost 1 base to trimming and J lost 0 bases, with 10 bases between them. The CDR3 DNA follows: TGCGCCAGCAGCCAAGGGGTCCAGGTCTCTGGAAACACCATATATTTT. Amino acids: CASSQGVQVSGNTIYF.

This clonotype was found a few times. The chain is built from TRBV27 and TRBJ1-5; D is possibly TRBD1 (5 bases). Trimming removed 8 bases from V and 6 bases from J, with 20 bases in between. This CDR3 contains 15 residues. Germline lookup yields CDR1 MNHEY and CDR2 SMNVEV (reference sequence). CDR3 residues: CASSLQGTWGQPQHF. CDR3 nucleotides: TGTGCCAGCTCTCTTCAGGGTACGTGGGGTCAGCCCCAGCATTTT.

This clonotype was detected a few times. This rearrangement joins TRBV20-1 to TRBJ2-1; 9 nucleotides match TRBD2. J lost 7 bases, V lost 1 base, and 11 bases had no gene match. The CDR3 is 16 residues long. Germline lookup yields CDR1 DFQATT and CDR2 SNEGSKA (reference sequence). The CDR3 sequence: CSARVRGRAGGNEQFF. In DNA form, the CDR3 reads TGCAGTGCTAGAGTGCGCGGGAGGGCCGGTGGGAATGAGCAGTTCTTC.

The chain links TRBV10-3 to TRBJ2-7; D may correspond to TRBD1 or TRBD2 (5 bases each). Trimming stripped 7 bases from V and 7 bases from J, with 11 bases between. Germline loops: CDR1 ENHRY, CDR2 SYGVKD. The CDR3 length is 11 residues. CDR3: CAITRGEEQYF. The CDR3 DNA follows: TGTGCCATCACGAGGGGAGAGGAGCAGTACTTC.

The rearrangement joins TRBV30 to TRBJ1-2; D gene ambiguous. Germline CDR1 is GTSNPN and CDR2 is SVGIG (reference sequence). This CDR3 spans 14 amino acids. V lost 4 bases and J 2 bases, leaving 14 bases between the germline ends. The CDR3 DNA reads as TGTGCCTGGACAGGCGGCCAGTCCAACTATGGCTACACCTTC. It encodes CAWTGGQSNYGYTF.

The chain links TRBV3-1 to TRBJ1-6; possibly TRBD1 for D (5 bases). V was trimmed by 3 bases and J by 0 bases, leaving 12 bases between them. The CDR3 contains 17 residues. The germline CDR1 and CDR2 sequences are LGHDT and YNNKEL (reference sequence). In DNA form, the CDR3 reads TGTGCCAGCAGCCAGAGACAGACGAGCTCCTATAATTCACCCCTCCACTTT. This encodes CASSQRQTSSYNSPLHF.

The rearrangement uses TRBV2 and TRBJ2-2, with 10 bases lining up with TRBD1. CDR1 SNHLY and CDR2 FYNNEI come from the germline V gene. This CDR3 comprises 17 residues. Unmatched junction bases numbered 9, after V lost 6 bases and J lost 2 bases. This chain's CDR3 is CASSPGQGKSNTGELFF. The CDR3 nucleotides read TGTGCCAGCAGCCCGGGACAGGGGAAGAGCAACACCGGGGAGCTGTTTTTT.

On this clonotype: A junction boundary mismatches the germline segment, possibly from a read error. This chain connects TRBV6-6 to TRBJ1-2, with a possible D match to TRBD1 (5 bases). The germline CDR1 and CDR2 sequences are MNHNY and SVGAGI (reference sequence). There are 13 residues in the CDR3. CDR3 coding DNA: TGCGCCACCCCGGGGGATTTGGGCTATGGCTACACCTTC. The encoded protein is CATPGDLGYGYTF.

CDR3 sequence: CASNQGASETYEQYF. The CDR3 DNA is TGCGCCAGCAACCAGGGGGCTAGCGAGACCTACGAGCAGTACTTC. The chain is built from TRBV4-1 and TRBJ2-7; 8 bases match TRBD1. V lost 7 bases to trimming and J lost 2 bases; unmatched junction nucleotides: 10. The CDR3 consists of 15 residues. Germline-derived CDR1 and CDR2 are MGHRA and YSYEKL.

This clonotype was detected only a few times. The chain carries TRBV20-1 and TRBJ2-3, with 8 nucleotides matching TRBD2. The germline V gene has CDR1 DFQATT and CDR2 SNEGSKA (reference sequence). The CDR3 has 13 residues. With 6 bases clipped from V and 6 bases from J, the junction kept 8 bases outside the gene matches. The CDR3 spells CSAKRTSSDTQYF. CDR3 coding DNA: TGCAGTGCCAAGAGGACTAGCTCGGATACGCAGTATTTT.

To note about this clonotype: The germline gene is not matched at one end of the junction; a read error may be the cause. This chain links TRBV20-1 with TRBJ2-3; 11 positions agree with TRBD2. Germline-derived CDR1 and CDR2 are DFQATT and SNEGSKA (reference sequence). This CDR3 has 14 residues. The DNA of the CDR3 is TGCAGTGCTCGACTAGCGGGGAGCACAGATAGGCAGTATTTT. This codes for CSARLAGSTDRQYF.

As concerns this clonotype: Compared with germline, one end of the junction differs, possibly owing to a read error. The genes are TRBV5-1 and TRBJ2-6, with a possible D match to TRBD2 (6 bases). CDR3 length equals 19 residues. The germline CDR1 and CDR2 sequences are SGHRS and YFSETQ. CDR3 sequence (DNA): TGCGCCAGCAGTTTGGGCCCTCGGGGGACTCTAGTTGGGGCCAACGTCCTGACTTTC. It specifies CASSLGPRGTLVGANVLTF.

The chain carries TRBV12-3 or TRBV12-4 and TRBJ2-3; weak D call: TRBD2 (5 bases). The CDR3 extends over 14 amino acids. With 7 bases removed from V and 1 base from J, the gap between germline ends came to 12 bases. The CDR3 is CASTRTACTDTQYF. The CDR3 nucleotides read TGTGCCAGCACCCGGACTGCCTGCACAGATACGCAGTATTTT.

The J gene is TRBJ2-1, the V gene TRBV12-3 or TRBV12-4; 8 bases fit TRBD2. This CDR3 is 19 amino acids long. The ends lost 3 bases at V and 5 bases at J; junction bases unmatched: 18. CDR3 in DNA: TGTGCCAGCAGTTTGCGACTAGCGACCATTGCATCCTTAGACAATGAGCAGTTCTTC. It translates to CASSLRLATIASLDNEQFF.

This chain joins TRBV19 and TRBJ2-1; 8 positions match TRBD2. The length of the CDR3 is 16 residues. Trimming at V came to 9 bases and at J to 8 bases, leaving 18 bases not matched to a gene. CDR1 is LNHDA and CDR2 is SQIVND in the germline V gene (reference sequence). The CDR3 loop is CASCCSLAAGGDEQFF. The CDR3 nucleotides read TGTGCCAGCTGCTGTTCACTAGCGGCAGGTGGGGATGAGCAGTTCTTC.

The chain recombines TRBV20-1 with TRBJ2-1; 14 bases are a match to TRBD2. The CDR3 totals 13 residues. The V segment lost 5 bases and the J segment 9 bases; nucleotides outside the gene matches: 3. Looked up from germline, CDR1 is DFQATT and CDR2 is SNEGSKA (reference sequence). The CDR3 spells CSARTSGRSEQFF. DNA of the CDR3: TGCAGTGCTCGGACTAGCGGGAGGAGTGAGCAGTTCTTC.

V gene TRBV5-1 combines with J gene TRBJ2-1; D is possibly TRBD1 (5 bases). Germline V gene lookup returns CDR1 SGHRS and CDR2 YFSETQ. Trimming took 6 bases from V and 0 from J, leaving 19 bases between them. This CDR3 spans 17 amino acids. The CDR3: CASKMAQGQSSYNEQFF. The CDR3 nucleotides are TGCGCCAGCAAGATGGCGCAGGGCCAAAGCTCCTACAATGAGCAGTTCTTC.